This TCR beta chain was identified during a study of human T cells and chemical hapten exposure. Study details: Women made up most patients, who had alopecia areata, totalis or universalis. Slight differences in pooled library volume were the main source of varying TCR yields across samples. Study conclusions and caveats: No change in TCRs above 1 in 1000 frequency was produced by DPC sensitization.

The library labeled individual cDNA molecules by adding unique molecular identifiers to them. A single record per CDR3 protein comes from TCRdb applying MiXCR to the RACE reads. The sample lists roughly 81,000 distinct CDR3 sequences, 8.5% to 9% occurring once. This sample's time point: pre-sensitization, week 0. Treatment meaning: therapeutic diphenylcyclopropenone sensitization with weekly scalp DPC. The CDR3 consists of 15 residues. This clonotype was seen only a few times. Its antigen is undetermined. The clonotype was recovered from a man aged 40-49 years with alopecia areata. Some clones in this sample may be carry-over from other donors' samples. The specimen comprised whole blood, sampled in connection with sensitization to the hapten diphenylcyclopropenone (DPC). V is TRBV21-1 and J is TRBJ2-3; the table assigns TRBD1, which was not confirmed against the DNA. TRBV21-1 is flagged as a pseudogene. The CDR3 reads CASSKGQHGGDTQYF. The CDR3 nucleotides are TGTGCCAGCAGCAAAGGACAGCACGGGGGAGATACGCAGTATTTT.